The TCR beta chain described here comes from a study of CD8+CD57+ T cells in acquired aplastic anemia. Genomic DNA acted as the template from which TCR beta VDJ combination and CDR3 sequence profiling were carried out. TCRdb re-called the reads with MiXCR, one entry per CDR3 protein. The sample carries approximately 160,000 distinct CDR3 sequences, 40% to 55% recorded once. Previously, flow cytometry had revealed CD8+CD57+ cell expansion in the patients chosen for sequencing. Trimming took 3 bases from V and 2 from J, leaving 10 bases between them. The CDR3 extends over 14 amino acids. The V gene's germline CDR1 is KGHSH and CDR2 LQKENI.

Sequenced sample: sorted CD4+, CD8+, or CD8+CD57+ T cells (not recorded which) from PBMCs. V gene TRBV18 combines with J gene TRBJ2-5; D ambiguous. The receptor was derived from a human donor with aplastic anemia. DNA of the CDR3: TGTGCCAGCTCACCCCCCTCGATGCAAGAGACCCAGTACTTC. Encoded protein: CASSPPSMQETQYF.